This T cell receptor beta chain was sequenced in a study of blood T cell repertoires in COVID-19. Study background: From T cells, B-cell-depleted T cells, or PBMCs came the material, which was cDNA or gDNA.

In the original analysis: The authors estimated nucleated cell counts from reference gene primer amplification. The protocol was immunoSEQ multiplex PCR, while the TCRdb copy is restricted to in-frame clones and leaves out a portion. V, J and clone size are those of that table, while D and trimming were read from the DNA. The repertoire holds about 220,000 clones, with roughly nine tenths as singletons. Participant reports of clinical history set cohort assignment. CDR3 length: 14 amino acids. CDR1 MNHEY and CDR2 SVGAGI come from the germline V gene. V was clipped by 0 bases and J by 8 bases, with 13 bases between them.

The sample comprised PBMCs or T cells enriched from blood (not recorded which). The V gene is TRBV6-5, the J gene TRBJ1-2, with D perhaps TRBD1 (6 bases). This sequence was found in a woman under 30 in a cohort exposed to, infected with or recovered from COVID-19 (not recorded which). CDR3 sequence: CASSYSRQGNGYTF. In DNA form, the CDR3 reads TGTGCCAGCAGTTACTCGAGGCAGGGGAACGGCTACACCTTC.